Below, 11 T cell receptor beta chains from the same sample are listed, as sequenced in a study of blood T cell repertoires in COVID-19. TCRdb's table, derived via immunoSEQ multiplex PCR, lists solely in-frame clones and lacks some. The table includes 250,000 to 300,000 clones, 85% to 90% detected once. Sample: peripheral blood. Receptors were obtained from a woman in her fifties or sixties with COVID-19, enrolled during active disease.

V is TRBV19 and J is TRBJ1-4; 9 bases are a match to TRBD1. The length of the CDR3 is 14 residues. The germline gives CDR1 LNHDA, CDR2 SQIVND (reference sequence). J gave up 5 bases and V 6 bases, and 4 bases lay outside the gene matches. The CDR3 loop reads CASRTGQGNEKLFF. CDR3 DNA sequence: TGTGCCAGTAGAACCGGACAGGGGAATGAAAAACTGTTTTTT.

This clone came up once. The rearrangement links TRBV5-4 to TRBJ2-7; TRBD2 matches at 10 bases. The CDR3 is 17 residues long. Germline CDR1 is SGHNT and CDR2 is YYREEE (reference sequence). V trimming: 3 bases; J trimming: 3 bases; junction bases outside the gene matches: 12. CDR3 region: CASSSTLLAGGLYEQYF. The CDR3 DNA sequence: TGTGCCAGCAGCTCAACCCTTTTAGCGGGAGGTCTCTACGAGCAGTACTTC.

Comment on this clone: Additional DNA sequences in this sample encode the identical CDR3. The rearrangement links TRBV9 to TRBJ2-1, with D possibly being TRBD1 (6 bases). This CDR3 has 15 residues. The V end lost 0 bases, the J end lost 1 base, and 8 bases lay between the germline ends. CDR1 and CDR2 (germline): SGDLS, YYNGEE. CDR3 nucleotides: TGTGCCAGCAGCGTAGGGCAGGGGTCCTACAATGAGCAGTTCTTC. Translated, it gives CASSVGQGSYNEQFF.

The V call is TRBV28, the J call TRBJ2-3, with D tentatively TRBD1 (5 bases). The germline V gene has CDR1 MDHEN and CDR2 SYDVKM. The CDR3 covers 14 residues. The V end lost 4 bases, the J end lost 1 base, and 9 bases lay between the germline ends. CDR3 in DNA: TGTGCCAGCAGTTCCCCAGGGCGCACAGATACGCAGTATTTT. Encoded protein: CASSSPGRTDTQYF. Full variable domain (rest looked up from reference TRBV28 and TRBJ2-3): DVKVTQSSRYLVKRTGEKVFLECVQDMDHENMFWYRQDPGLGLRLIYFSYDVKMKEKGDIPEGYSVSREKKERFSLILESASTNQTSMYLCASSSPGRTDTQYFGPGTRLTVL.

The chain has TRBV19 and TRBJ2-3; D perhaps matches TRBD2 (6 bases). The CDR3 runs 12 residues. CDR1 and CDR2 from the germline V gene are LNHDA and SQIVND (reference sequence). V was cut by 2 bases and J by 6 bases, with 6 bases left in between. CDR3 protein: CASSILADTQYF. The CDR3 region has the DNA TGTGCCAGTAGTATACTAGCGGATACGCAGTATTTT.

This sequence joins TRBV6-4 and TRBJ2-3, with 9 bases that match TRBD1. The trim removed 6 bases at V and 0 bases at J, leaving 7 bases unmatched. CDR3 length equals 16 residues. CDR1 and CDR2 from the germline V gene are MRHNA and SNTAGT. CDR3 DNA sequence: TGTGCCAGCAGCCGACAGGGGGACCCTAGCACAGATACGCAGTATTTT. Its protein is CASSRQGDPSTDTQYF.

In this sample, this clone turned up a few times. This chain uses TRBV21-1 with TRBJ2-7; the D call in the table, TRBD2, was not verified against the DNA. TRBV21-1 is designated a pseudogene. There are 14 residues in the CDR3. For the CDR3, the DNA is TGTGCCAGCAGGGAGGGGTCCTCCTCCTACGAGCAGTACTTC. It translates to CASREGSSSYEQYF.

V and J are TRBV6-4 and TRBJ2-3; 9 positions match TRBD2. V shed 3 bases and J 5 bases; nucleotides not matched to a gene: 9. CDR1 is MRHNA and CDR2 is SNTAGT in the germline V gene. The CDR3 contains 16 residues. CDR3 sequence (DNA): TGTGCCAGCAGTGAAGAAGCGGGAGGCGGGGTAGATACGCAGTATTTT. Protein product: CASSEEAGGGVDTQYF.

The chain uses TRBV6-2 or TRBV6-3 and TRBJ2-1; the match to TRBD2 covers 7 bases. The CDR3 extends over 15 amino acids. Germline-derived CDR1 and CDR2 are MNHEY and SVGEGT. The junction had 6 bases not matched to a gene; V was cut back by 5 bases and J by 2 bases. Written as DNA, the CDR3 is TGTGCCAGCAGTGCAGGACTAGTCCCCTACAATGAGCAGTTCTTC. It encodes CASSAGLVPYNEQFF.

This chain links TRBV4-2 with TRBJ2-3; TRBD2 might be the D (5 bases). The CDR3 consists of 15 residues. In germline, CDR1 is LGHNA, CDR2 YNFKEQ. The V gene lost 1 base and the J gene lost 1 base, with 9 bases spanning the gap. The CDR3 loop reads CASSQGLAGTDTQYF. The CDR3 bases are TGTGCCAGCAGCCAAGGGCTAGCCGGCACAGATACGCAGTATTTT.

The chain recombines TRBV5-1 with TRBJ1-2; D uncertain. Germline-derived CDR1 and CDR2 are SGHRS and YFSETQ. The CDR3 runs to 15 residues. Trimming cost V 5 bases and J 2 bases, with 16 bases left between them. CDR3 residues: CASSVDGDPNYGYTF. The CDR3 DNA reads as TGCGCCAGCAGTGTCGACGGGGATCCCAACTATGGCTACACCTTC.